This T cell receptor beta chain was recorded in a study of tumor and adjacent non-tumor tissue in lung cancer. Across the whole study: Patients comprised roughly 12 adenocarcinoma, 2 squamous cell carcinoma and 1 small cell lung cancer. Findings of the study overall: Higher tumor TCR diversity was associated with shorter survival. Normal lung showed higher cumulative top 100 clone frequency than tumor.

A word on this clonotype: Its antigen is currently unknown. This CDR3 fails to terminate in the conserved phenylalanine or tryptophan, so it likely reflects a read error.

TCRbeta libraries were built with three rounds of nested PCR, modified from ARM-PCR. TCRdb reprocessed the multiplex PCR reads with MiXCR, giving one entry per CDR3 protein. Of 100,000 to 150,000 distinct CDR3 sequences in the sample, 66% are singletons; the top ten hold roughly 13%. Deletions cut 4 bases from V and 4 bases from J, with 15 bases between. This CDR3 spans 15 amino acids. Germline V lookup: CDR1 LGHNA, CDR2 YNFKEQ. RNA was extracted from bulk tissue without any cell sorting. This TCR was recovered from a man aged 30-40 years with non-small cell lung cancer. Sequences were obtained from lung tumor tissue. V usage is TRBV4-2 and J usage is TRBJ2-3; the D gene is possibly TRBD2 (7 bases). This CDR3 is CASSPAGGGADTQYY. In DNA form, the CDR3 reads TGTGCCAGCAGCCCCGCGGGCGGGGGCGCAGATACGCAGTATTAT.